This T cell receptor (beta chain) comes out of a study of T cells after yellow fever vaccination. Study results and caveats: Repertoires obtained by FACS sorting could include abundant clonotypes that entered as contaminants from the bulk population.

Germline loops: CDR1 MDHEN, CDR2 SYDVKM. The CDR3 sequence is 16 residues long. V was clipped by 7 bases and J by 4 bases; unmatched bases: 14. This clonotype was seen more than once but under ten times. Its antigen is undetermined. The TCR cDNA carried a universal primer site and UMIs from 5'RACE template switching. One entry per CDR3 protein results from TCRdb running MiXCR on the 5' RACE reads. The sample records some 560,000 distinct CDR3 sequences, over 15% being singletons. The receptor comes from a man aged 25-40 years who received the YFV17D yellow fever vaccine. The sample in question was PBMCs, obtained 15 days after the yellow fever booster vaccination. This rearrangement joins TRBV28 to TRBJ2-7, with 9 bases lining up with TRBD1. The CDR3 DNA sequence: TGTGCCAGCACCTCTCCGGGACAGGGAAAAGAGTACGAGCAGTACTTC. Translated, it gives CASTSPGQGKEYEQYF.